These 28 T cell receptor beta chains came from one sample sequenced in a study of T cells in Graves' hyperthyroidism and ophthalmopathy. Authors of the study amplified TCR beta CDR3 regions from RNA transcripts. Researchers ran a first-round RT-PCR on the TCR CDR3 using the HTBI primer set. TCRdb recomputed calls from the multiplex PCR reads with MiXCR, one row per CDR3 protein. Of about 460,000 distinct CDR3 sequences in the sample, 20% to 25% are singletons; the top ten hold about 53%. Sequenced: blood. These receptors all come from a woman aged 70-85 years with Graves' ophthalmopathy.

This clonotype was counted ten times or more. CDR3 sequence (DNA): TGTGCCATCAGTGACCGGACTAGCGGGATGGTTGAGACCCAGTACTTC. Encoded protein: CAISDRTSGMVETQYF. The chain uses TRBV10-3 and TRBJ2-5; TRBD2 aligns across 12 bases. CDR3 length: 16 amino acids. V was pared by 3 bases and J by 5 bases, with 7 bases of the junction left unmatched. Germline lookup yields CDR1 ENHRY and CDR2 SYGVKD.

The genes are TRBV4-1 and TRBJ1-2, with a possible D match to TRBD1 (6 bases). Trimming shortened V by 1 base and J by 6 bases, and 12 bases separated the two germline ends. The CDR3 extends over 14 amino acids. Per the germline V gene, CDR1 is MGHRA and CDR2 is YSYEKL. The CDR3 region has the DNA TGCGCCAGCAGCCAAGTGATGGGGGCAAATGGCTACACCTTC. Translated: CASSQVMGANGYTF.

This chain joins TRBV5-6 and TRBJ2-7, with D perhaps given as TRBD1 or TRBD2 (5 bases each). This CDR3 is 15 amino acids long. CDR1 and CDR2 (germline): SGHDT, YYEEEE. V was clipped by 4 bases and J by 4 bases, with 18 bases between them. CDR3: CASSEGRRPTYEQYF. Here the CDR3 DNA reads TGTGCCAGCAGCGAGGGACGGCGGCCCACTTACGAGCAGTACTTC.

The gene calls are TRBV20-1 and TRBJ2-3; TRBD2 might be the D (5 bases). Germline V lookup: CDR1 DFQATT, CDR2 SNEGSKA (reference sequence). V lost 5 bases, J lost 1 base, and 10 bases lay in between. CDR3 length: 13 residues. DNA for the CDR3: TGCAGTGCTTGGCCCGGGGGCACAGATACGCAGTATTTT. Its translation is CSAWPGGTDTQYF.

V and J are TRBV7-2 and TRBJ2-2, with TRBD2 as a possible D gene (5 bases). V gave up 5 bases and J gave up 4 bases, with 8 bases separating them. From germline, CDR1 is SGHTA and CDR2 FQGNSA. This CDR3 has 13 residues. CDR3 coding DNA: TGTGCCAGCAGCCGGCGGGTCACCGGGGAGCTGTTTTTT. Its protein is CASSRRVTGELFF.

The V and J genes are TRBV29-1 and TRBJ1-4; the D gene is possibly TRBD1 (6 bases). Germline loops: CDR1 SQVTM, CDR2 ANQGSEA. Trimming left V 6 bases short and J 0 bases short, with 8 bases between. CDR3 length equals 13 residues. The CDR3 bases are TGCAGCGTGACAGGAGCAACTAATGAAAAACTGTTTTTT. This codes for CSVTGATNEKLFF. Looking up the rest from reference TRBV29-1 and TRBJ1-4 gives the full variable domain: SAVISQKPSRDICQRGTSLTIQCQVDSQVTMMFWYRQQPGQSLTLIATANQGSEATYESGFVIDKFPISRPNLTFSTLTVSNMSPEDSSIYLCSVTGATNEKLFFGSGTQLSVL.

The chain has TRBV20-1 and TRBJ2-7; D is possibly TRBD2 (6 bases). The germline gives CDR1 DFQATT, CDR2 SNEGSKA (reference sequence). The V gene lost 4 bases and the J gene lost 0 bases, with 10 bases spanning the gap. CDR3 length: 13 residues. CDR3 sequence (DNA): TGCAGTGCTATAGCGGAATTCTCCTACGAGCAGTACTTC. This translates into CSAIAEFSYEQYF.

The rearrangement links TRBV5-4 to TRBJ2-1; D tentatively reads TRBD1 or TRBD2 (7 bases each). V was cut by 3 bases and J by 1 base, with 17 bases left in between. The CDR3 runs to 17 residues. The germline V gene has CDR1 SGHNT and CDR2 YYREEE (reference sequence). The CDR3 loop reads CASSSGGGGSSYNEQFF. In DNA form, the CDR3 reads TGTGCCAGCAGCTCAGGGGGGGGCGGGAGTTCCTACAATGAGCAGTTCTTC. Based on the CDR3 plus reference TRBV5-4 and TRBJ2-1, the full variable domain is ETGVTQSPTHLIKTRGQQVTLRCSSQSGHNTVSWYQQALGQGPQFIFQYYREEENGRGNFPPRFSGLQFPNYSSELNVNALELDDSALYLCASSSGGGGSSYNEQFFGPGTRLTVL.

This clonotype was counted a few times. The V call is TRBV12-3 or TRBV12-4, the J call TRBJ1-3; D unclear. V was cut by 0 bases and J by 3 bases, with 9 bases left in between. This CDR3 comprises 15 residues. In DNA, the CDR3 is TGTGCCAGCAGTTTAGCGAGCCGGGTTGGAAACACCATATATTTT. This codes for CASSLASRVGNTIYF.

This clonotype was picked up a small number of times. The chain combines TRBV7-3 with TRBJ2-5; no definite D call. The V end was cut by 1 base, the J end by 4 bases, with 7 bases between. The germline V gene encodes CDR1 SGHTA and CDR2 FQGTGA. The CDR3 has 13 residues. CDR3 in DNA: TGTGCCAGCAGCTTAAGGGTGGGAGAGACCCAGTACTTC. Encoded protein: CASSLRVGETQYF.

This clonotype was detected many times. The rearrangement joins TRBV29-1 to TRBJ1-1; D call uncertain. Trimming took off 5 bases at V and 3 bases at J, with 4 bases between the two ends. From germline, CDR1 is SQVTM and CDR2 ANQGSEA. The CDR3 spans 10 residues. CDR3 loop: CSVKDTEAFF. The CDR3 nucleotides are TGCAGCGTTAAGGACACTGAAGCTTTCTTT. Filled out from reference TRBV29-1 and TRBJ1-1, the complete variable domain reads SAVISQKPSRDICQRGTSLTIQCQVDSQVTMMFWYRQQPGQSLTLIATANQGSEATYESGFVIDKFPISRPNLTFSTLTVSNMSPEDSSIYLCSVKDTEAFFGQGTRLTVV.

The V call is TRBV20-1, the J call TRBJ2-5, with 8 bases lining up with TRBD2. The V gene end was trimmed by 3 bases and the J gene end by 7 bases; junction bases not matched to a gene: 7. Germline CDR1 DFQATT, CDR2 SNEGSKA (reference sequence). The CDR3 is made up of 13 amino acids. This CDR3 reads CSARRSGIGTQYF. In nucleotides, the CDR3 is TGCAGTGCTAGGCGTAGCGGGATAGGGACCCAGTACTTC.

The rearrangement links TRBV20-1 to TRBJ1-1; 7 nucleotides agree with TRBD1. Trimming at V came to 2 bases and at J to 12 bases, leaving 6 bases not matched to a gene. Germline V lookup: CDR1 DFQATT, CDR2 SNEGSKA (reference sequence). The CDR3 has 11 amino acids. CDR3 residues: CSARRDRSTFF. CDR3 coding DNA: TGCAGTGCTAGAAGGGACAGAAGCACTTTCTTT.

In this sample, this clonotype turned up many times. In DNA, the CDR3 is TGTGCCAGCAGCTTAGCCAAAGCGTCCCGGGACAACTACGAGCAGTACTTC. It specifies CASSLAKASRDNYEQYF. The V gene is TRBV7-6, the J gene TRBJ2-7; possibly TRBD1 for D (6 bases). The length of the CDR3 is 17 residues. Germline loops: CDR1 SGHVS, CDR2 FNYEAQ. The germline V and J ends were trimmed by 0 bases and 3 bases, with 18 bases remaining between them.

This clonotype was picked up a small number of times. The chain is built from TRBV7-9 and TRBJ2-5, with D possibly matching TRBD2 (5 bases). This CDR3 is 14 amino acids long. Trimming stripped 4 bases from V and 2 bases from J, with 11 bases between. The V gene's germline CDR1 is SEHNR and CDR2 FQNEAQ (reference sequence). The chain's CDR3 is CASSSRRVQETQYF. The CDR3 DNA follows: TGTGCCAGCAGCTCTCGGCGGGTACAAGAGACCCAGTACTTC. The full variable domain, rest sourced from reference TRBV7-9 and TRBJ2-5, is DTGVSQNPRHKITKRGQNVTFRCDPISEHNRLYWYRQTLGQGPEFLTYFQNEAQLEKSRLLSDRFSAERPKGSFSTLEIQRTEQGDSAMYLCASSSRRVQETQYFGPGTRLLVL.

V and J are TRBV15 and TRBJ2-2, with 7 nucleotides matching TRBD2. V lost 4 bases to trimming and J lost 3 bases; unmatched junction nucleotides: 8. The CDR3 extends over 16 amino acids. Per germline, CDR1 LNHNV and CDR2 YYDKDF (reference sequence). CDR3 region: CATSIGLDLYTGELFF. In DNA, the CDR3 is TGTGCCACCAGCATTGGACTAGACCTCTACACCGGGGAGCTGTTTTTT.

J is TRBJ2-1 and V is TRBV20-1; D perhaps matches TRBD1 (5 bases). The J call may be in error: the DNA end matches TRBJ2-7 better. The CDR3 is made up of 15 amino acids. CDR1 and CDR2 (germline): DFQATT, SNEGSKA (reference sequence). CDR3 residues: CSAPVFGQGRNEQYF. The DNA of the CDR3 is TGCAGTGCCCCGGTTTTTGGGCAGGGCAGAAATGAGCAGTACTTC.

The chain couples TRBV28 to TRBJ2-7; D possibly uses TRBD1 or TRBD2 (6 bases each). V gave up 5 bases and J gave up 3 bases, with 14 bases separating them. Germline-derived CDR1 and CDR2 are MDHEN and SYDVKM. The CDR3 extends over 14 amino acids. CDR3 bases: TGTGCCAGCAGTGCCGGAGGGGGGAACTACGAGCAGTACTTC. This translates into CASSAGGGNYEQYF.

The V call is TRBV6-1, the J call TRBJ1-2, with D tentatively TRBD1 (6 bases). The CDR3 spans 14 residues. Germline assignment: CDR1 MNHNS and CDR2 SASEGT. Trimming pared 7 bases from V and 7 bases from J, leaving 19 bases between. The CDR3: CASILEEGVGGYTF. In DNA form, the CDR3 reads TGTGCCAGCATTCTCGAAGAGGGGGTCGGTGGCTACACCTTC.

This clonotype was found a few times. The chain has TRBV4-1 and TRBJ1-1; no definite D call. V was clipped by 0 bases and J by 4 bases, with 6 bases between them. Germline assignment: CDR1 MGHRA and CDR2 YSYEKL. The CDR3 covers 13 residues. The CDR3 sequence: CASSQDFGTEAFF. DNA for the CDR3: TGCGCCAGCAGCCAAGATTTCGGCACTGAAGCTTTCTTT.

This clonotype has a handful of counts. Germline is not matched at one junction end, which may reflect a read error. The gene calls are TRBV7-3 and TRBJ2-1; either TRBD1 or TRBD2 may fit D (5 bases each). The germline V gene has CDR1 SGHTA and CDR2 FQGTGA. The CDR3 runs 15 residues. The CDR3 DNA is TGCGCCAGCAGCTTCCGGGGCCGGAGTGAAGGTGAGCAGTTCTTC. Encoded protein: CASSFRGRSEGEQFF.

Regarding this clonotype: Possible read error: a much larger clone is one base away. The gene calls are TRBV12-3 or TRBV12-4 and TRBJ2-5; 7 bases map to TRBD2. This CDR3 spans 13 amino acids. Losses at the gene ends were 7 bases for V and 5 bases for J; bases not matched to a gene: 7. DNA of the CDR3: TGTGCCAGCAAGCGACTAGCTTTCGAGACCCAGTACTTC. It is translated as CASKRLAFETQYF.

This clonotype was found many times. CDR3 bases: TGTGCCAGCAGCGACCTGACTCTAGCGGAGAACACCGGGGAGCTGTTTTTT. This gives the protein CASSDLTLAENTGELFF. The chain carries TRBV2 and TRBJ2-2, with TRBD2 identical over 7 bases. This CDR3 contains 17 residues. Germline V CDR1 and CDR2: SNHLY, FYNNEI. Germline trimming cut 6 bases from V and 1 base from J; bases unmatched to any gene: 11.

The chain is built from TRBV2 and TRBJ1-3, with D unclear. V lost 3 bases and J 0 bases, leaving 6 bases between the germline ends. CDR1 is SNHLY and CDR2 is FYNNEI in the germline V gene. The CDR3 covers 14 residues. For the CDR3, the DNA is TGTGCCAGCAGTGACAGTCCCTCTGGAAACACCATATATTTT. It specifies CASSDSPSGNTIYF.

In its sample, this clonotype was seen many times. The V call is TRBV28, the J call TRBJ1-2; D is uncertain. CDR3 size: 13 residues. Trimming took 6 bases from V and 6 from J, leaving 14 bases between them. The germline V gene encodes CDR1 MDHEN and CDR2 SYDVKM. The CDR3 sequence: CASSSDSDDGYTF. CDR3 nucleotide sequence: TGTGCCAGCAGCTCGGACTCTGACGATGGCTACACCTTC.

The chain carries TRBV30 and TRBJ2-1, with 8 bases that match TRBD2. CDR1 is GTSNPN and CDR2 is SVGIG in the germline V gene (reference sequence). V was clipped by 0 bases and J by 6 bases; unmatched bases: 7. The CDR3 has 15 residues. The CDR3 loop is CAWSVGLAGGNEQFF. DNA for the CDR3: TGTGCCTGGAGTGTAGGTCTAGCGGGTGGCAATGAGCAGTTCTTC.

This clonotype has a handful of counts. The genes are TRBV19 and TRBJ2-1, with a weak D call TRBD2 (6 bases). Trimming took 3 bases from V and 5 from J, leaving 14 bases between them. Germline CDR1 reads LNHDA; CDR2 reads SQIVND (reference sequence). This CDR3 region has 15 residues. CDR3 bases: TGTGCCAGTAGTATGGGACTCGGAGCGAACAATGAGCAGTTCTTC. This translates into CASSMGLGANNEQFF.

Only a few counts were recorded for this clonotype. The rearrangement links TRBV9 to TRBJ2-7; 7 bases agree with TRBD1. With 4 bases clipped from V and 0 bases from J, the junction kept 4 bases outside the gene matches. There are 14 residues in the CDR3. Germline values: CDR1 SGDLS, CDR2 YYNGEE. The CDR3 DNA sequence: TGTGCCAGCAGCAAGGGGGCCGGCTCCTACGAGCAGTACTTC. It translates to CASSKGAGSYEQYF. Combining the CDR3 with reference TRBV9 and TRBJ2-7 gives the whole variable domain DSGVTQTPKHLITATGQRVTLRCSPRSGDLSVYWYQQSLDQGLQFLIQYYNGEERAKGNILERFSAQQFPDLHSELNLSSLELGDSALYFCASSKGAGSYEQYFGPGTRLTVT.